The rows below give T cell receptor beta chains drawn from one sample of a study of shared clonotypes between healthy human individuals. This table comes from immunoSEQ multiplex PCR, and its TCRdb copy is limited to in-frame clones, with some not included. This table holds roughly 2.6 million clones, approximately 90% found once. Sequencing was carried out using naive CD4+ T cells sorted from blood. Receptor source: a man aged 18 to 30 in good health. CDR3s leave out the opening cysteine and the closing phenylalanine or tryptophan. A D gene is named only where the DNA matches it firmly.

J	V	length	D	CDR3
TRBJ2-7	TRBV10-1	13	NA	ASSVPGYPLWEQY
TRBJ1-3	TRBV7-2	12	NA	ASSRDTSGNTIY
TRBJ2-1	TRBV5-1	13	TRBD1	ASSPGGTGNNEQF
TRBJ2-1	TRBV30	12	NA	AWSTGWRYNEQF
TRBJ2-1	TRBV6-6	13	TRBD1	ASTTGQGDYNEQF
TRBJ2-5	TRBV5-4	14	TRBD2	ASSLAWRGTRETQY
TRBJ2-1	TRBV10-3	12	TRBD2	AISKREGPNEQF
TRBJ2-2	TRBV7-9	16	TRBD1	ASSLGAGTGPNTGELF
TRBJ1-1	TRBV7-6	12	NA	ASTSGHLNTEAF
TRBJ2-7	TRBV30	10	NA	AWSPQGNEQY
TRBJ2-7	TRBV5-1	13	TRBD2	ASSLSTSGTYEQY
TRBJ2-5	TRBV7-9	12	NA	ATAFQGGWETQY
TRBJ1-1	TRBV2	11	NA	ASSAEFNTEAF
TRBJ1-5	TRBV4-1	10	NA	ASSQAGQPQH
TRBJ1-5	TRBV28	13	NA	ASSPKRGADQPQH
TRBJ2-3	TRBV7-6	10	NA	ASSLATDTQY
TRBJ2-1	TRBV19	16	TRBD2	ASSIAPRGSGRADEQF
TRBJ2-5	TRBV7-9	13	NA	ASSLGPQGYETQY
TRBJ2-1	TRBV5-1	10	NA	ASSLSPNEQF
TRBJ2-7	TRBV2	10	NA	ASRGPRHEQY
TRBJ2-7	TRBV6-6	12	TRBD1	ASSRSGGGILSY
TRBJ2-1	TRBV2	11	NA	ASREGTYNEQF
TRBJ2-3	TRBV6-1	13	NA	ASSLRDGGTDTQY
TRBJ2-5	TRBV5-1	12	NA	ASSVYGITETQY
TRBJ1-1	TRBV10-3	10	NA	AISPGVTEAF
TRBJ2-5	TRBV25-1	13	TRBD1	ASSVAGGAQETQY
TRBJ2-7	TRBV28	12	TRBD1	ATRESGGGHEQY
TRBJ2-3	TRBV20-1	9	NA	GPGDTDTQY
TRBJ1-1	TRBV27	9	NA	ASKVNTEAF
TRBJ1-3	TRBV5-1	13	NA	ASSLRVGSGNTIY
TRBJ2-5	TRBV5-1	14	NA	ASSLGPGLDQETQY
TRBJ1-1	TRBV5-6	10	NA	ASSLLLSEAF
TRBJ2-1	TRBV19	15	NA	ASRSSRRGGSYNEQF
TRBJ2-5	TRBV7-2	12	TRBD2	ASSLESGGKTQY
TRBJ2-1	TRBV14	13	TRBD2	ASSRGLAGGNEQF
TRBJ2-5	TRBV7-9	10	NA	ASSLVGETQY
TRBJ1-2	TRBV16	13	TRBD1	ASSPRDRGNYGYT
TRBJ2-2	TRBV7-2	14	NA	ASSLVGGWSTGELF
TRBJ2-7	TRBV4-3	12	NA	ASSQDQGPYEQY
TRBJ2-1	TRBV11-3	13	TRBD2	ASSLRLAGVDEQF